A single sample gave rise to the 20 T cell receptor beta chains below, sequenced in a study of T cell responses to AZD1222 COVID-19 vaccine. Method: immunoSEQ multiplex PCR; TCRdb's copy keeps in-frame clones and lacks some. Among some 45,000 clones listed, 90% were seen once. The material sequenced was peripheral blood, taken 28 days after the second AZD1222 dose. Receptor source: an adult who received the AZD1222 COVID-19 vaccine.

The gene calls are TRBV5-1 and TRBJ1-2, with a weak D call TRBD1 (6 bases). The CDR3 loop spans 14 amino acids. The V gene lost 0 bases and the J gene lost 3 bases, with 9 bases spanning the gap. The V gene's germline CDR1 is SGHRS and CDR2 YFSETQ. The CDR3 sequence is CASSLEGGDYGYTF. The CDR3 DNA reads as TGCGCCAGCAGCTTGGAGGGGGGTGACTATGGCTACACCTTC.

The chain links TRBV3-1 (or the pseudogene TRBV3-2) to TRBJ1-2, with TRBD1 matching 9 bases. V gave up 4 bases and J gave up 4 bases; unmatched junction bases: 13. The CDR3 consists of 17 residues. Germline CDR1 and CDR2: LGHDT and YNNKEL (reference sequence). CDR3 DNA: TGTGCCAGCAGCCCGTTCCGGGACAGGGTTGGCAGCTATGGCTACACCTTC. Protein: CASSPFRDRVGSYGYTF.

This rearrangement joins TRBV6-5 to TRBJ1-1; D uncertain. The V gene's germline CDR1 is MNHEY and CDR2 SVGAGI. Trimming stripped 5 bases from V and 0 bases from J, with 7 bases between. The CDR3 spans 13 residues. CDR3: CASSPPLNTEAFF. CDR3 coding DNA: TGTGCCAGCAGTCCTCCCCTGAACACTGAAGCTTTCTTT.

The rearrangement links TRBV19 to TRBJ1-5; D remains ambiguous. There are 15 residues in the CDR3. V lost 3 bases and J lost 1, with 10 bases in between. Germline CDR1 LNHDA, CDR2 SQIVND (reference sequence). This chain's CDR3 is CASSMYTGSNQPQHF. As DNA, the CDR3 is TGTGCCAGTAGTATGTACACGGGGAGCAATCAGCCCCAGCATTTT. Using reference TRBV19 and TRBJ1-5 for the parts outside the CDR3, the full variable domain is DGGITQSPKYLFRKEGQNVTLSCEQNLNHDAMYWYRQDPGQGLRLIYYSQIVNDFQKGDIAEGYSVSREKKESFPLTVTSAQKNPTAFYLCASSMYTGSNQPQHFGDGTRLSIL.

In its sample, this clone was seen once. The rearrangement uses TRBV6-5 and TRBJ2-1, with D perhaps TRBD1 (5 bases). Germline V gene lookup returns CDR1 MNHEY and CDR2 SVGAGI. The CDR3 sequence is 14 residues long. V dropped 6 bases and J dropped 5 bases, with 14 bases sitting between them. The CDR3 loop is CASRQGWVDNEQFF. The CDR3 DNA follows: TGTGCCAGCAGGCAGGGATGGGTGGACAATGAGCAGTTCTTC.

The rearrangement links TRBV5-1 to TRBJ2-3, with D tentatively TRBD1 or TRBD2 (5 bases each). The ends were cut back, 2 bases at V and 1 base at J, with 8 bases in the middle. This CDR3 region has 14 residues. Per the germline V gene, CDR1 is SGHRS and CDR2 is YFSETQ. CDR3: CASSFGARTDTQYF. The CDR3, as DNA: TGCGCCAGCAGCTTCGGGGCCCGCACAGATACGCAGTATTTT.

Only one count was recorded for this clone. The chain uses TRBV6-1 and TRBJ1-1; 7 positions match TRBD1. CDR3 length: 16 amino acids. CDR1 and CDR2 (germline): MNHNS, SASEGT. With 3 bases clipped from V and 6 bases from J, the junction kept 13 bases outside the gene matches. The CDR3 DNA reads TGTGCCAGCAGTGAGCAGACAGGGTTCCCGAGGTCTGAAGCTTTCTTT. Protein product: CASSEQTGFPRSEAFF.

The rearrangement links TRBV12-3 or TRBV12-4 to TRBJ1-1, with 9 bases lining up with TRBD1. The CDR3 totals 13 residues. Trimming at V came to 2 bases and at J to 8 bases, leaving 3 bases not matched to a gene. This CDR3 is CASSLRGTGEAFF. CDR3 DNA sequence: TGTGCCAGCAGTTTACGAGGGACAGGGGAAGCTTTCTTT.

The chain carries TRBV29-1 and TRBJ1-1; 8 nucleotides line up with TRBD1. Germline trimming cut 2 bases from V and 4 bases from J; bases unmatched to any gene: 9. The CDR3 contains 15 residues. The germline V gene has CDR1 SQVTM and CDR2 ANQGSEA. CDR3: CSVENTRTGTTEAFF. The CDR3, as DNA: TGCAGCGTTGAAAATACAAGGACAGGGACCACTGAAGCTTTCTTT.

This clone was observed once. This rearrangement joins TRBV18 to TRBJ1-5; TRBD1 is a possible D gene (5 bases). This CDR3 has 15 residues. V lost 3 bases and J 6 bases, leaving 15 bases between the germline ends. CDR1 is KGHSH, CDR2 LQKENI, per germline. The CDR3 is CASSPGGQGGQPQHF. CDR3 bases: TGTGCCAGCTCACCTGGAGGGCAGGGAGGTCAGCCCCAGCATTTT.

The chain carries TRBV11-2 and TRBJ2-7; the match to TRBD2 covers 7 bases. With 6 bases clipped from V and 7 bases from J, the junction kept 12 bases outside the gene matches. CDR1 is SGHAT and CDR2 is FQNNGV in the germline V gene. The CDR3 totals 14 residues. This chain's CDR3 is CASRMSGGLGEQYF. The CDR3 nucleotides are TGTGCCAGCAGGATGTCGGGGGGACTGGGGGAGCAGTACTTC. Full variable domain (missing parts from reference TRBV11-2 and TRBJ2-7): EAGVAQSPRYKIIEKRQSVAFWCNPISGHATLYWYQQILGQGPKLLIQFQNNGVVDDSQLPKDRFSAERLKGVDSTLKIQPAKLEDSAVYLCASRMSGGLGEQYFGPGTRLTVT.

The V and J genes are TRBV6-4 and TRBJ2-1; D might be TRBD1 (5 bases). Germline V gene data show CDR1 as MRHNA and CDR2 as SNTAGT. Trimming pared 8 bases from V and 9 bases from J, leaving 14 bases between. This CDR3 comprises 12 residues. CDR3 DNA sequence: TGTGCCAGCCAGGACATTTTGGGTGAGCAGTTCTTC. It codes for CASQDILGEQFF.

This chain connects TRBV9 to TRBJ1-2, with unresolved D. V lost 0 bases, J lost 2 bases, and 5 bases lay in between. Germline loops: CDR1 SGDLS, CDR2 YYNGEE. CDR3 length: 13 amino acids. The CDR3 DNA sequence: TGTGCCAGCAGCGTAGATACCAACTATGGCTACACCTTC. Its translation: CASSVDTNYGYTF.

This clone came up once. The genes are TRBV7-9 and TRBJ2-1; weak D call: TRBD2 (6 bases). The CDR3 is 16 amino acids. V was shortened by 4 bases and J by 3 bases, with 16 bases between the two germline ends. Germline loops: CDR1 SEHNR, CDR2 FQNEAQ (reference sequence). Here the CDR3 reads CASSYYGGGGYNEQFF. The CDR3 DNA sequence: TGTGCCAGCAGCTATTACGGGGGAGGTGGCTACAATGAGCAGTTCTTC.

The J gene is TRBJ2-7, the V gene TRBV30, with 8 bases that match TRBD1. Per the germline V gene, CDR1 is GTSNPN and CDR2 is SVGIG (reference sequence). The J segment lost 2 bases and the V segment lost 7 bases, leaving 7 bases of the junction unmatched. The CDR3 loop spans 13 amino acids. CDR3: CAFTPTGAYEQYF. The CDR3 nucleotides are TGTGCCTTTACACCGACAGGGGCCTACGAGCAGTACTTC.

The V gene is TRBV3-1 (or the pseudogene TRBV3-2), the J gene TRBJ2-7; D uncertain. The length of the CDR3 is 15 residues. Germline lookup yields CDR1 LGHDT and CDR2 YNNKEL (reference sequence). The V gene lost 3 bases and the J gene lost 1 base, with 13 bases spanning the gap. The CDR3 DNA reads as TGTGCCAGCAGCCAGGGCCCCCCGGAATCCTACGAGCAGTACTTC. It yields the protein CASSQGPPESYEQYF.

The V gene is TRBV5-1, the J gene TRBJ2-3; 8 bases align to TRBD2. This CDR3 has 16 amino acids. The germline gives CDR1 SGHRS, CDR2 YFSETQ. With V trimmed by 0 bases and J by 2 bases, 5 bases remained unmatched. The CDR3 sequence: CASSLGSGVHTDTQYF. The CDR3 DNA reads TGCGCCAGCAGCTTGGGTAGCGGGGTTCACACAGATACGCAGTATTTT.

This clone was counted once. The chain has TRBV2 and TRBJ1-6; weak D call: TRBD1 (5 bases). With 1 base removed from V and 10 bases from J, the gap between germline ends came to 11 bases. This CDR3 has 14 residues. Per the germline V gene, CDR1 is SNHLY and CDR2 is FYNNEI. The CDR3 nucleotides are TGTGCCAGCAGTGAAGAGGGGACGATATCACCCCTCCACTTT. This gives the protein CASSEEGTISPLHF.

This clone was detected only once. The CDR3 coding sequence is TGTGCCAGCAGCTCCTCGGGGGGCCACTCTTTCGAAACCTTC. Amino acids: CASSSSGGHSFETF. The genes are TRBV7-9 and TRBJ1-2, with D perhaps TRBD1 (6 bases). There are 14 residues in the CDR3. Trimming shortened V by 4 bases and J by 14 bases, and 23 bases separated the two germline ends. CDR1 SEHNR and CDR2 FQNEAQ come from the germline V gene (reference sequence). The full variable domain, completed using reference TRBV7-9 and TRBJ1-2, is DTGVSQNPRHKITKRGQNVTFRCDPISEHNRLYWYRQTLGQGPEFLTYFQNEAQLEKSRLLSDRFSAERPKGSFSTLEIQRTEQGDSAMYLCASSSSGGHSFETFGSGTRLTVV.

The CDR3 DNA reads TGTGCCAGCTCACCACCAGGCGGAGAAAAACTGTTTTTT. Protein: CASSPPGGEKLFF. The chain combines TRBV18 with TRBJ1-4; D remains unclear. The CDR3 is made up of 13 amino acids. Trimming shortened V by 0 bases and J by 8 bases, and 7 bases separated the two germline ends. Germline CDR1 and CDR2: KGHSH and LQKENI.